This T cell receptor (beta chain) was profiled in a study of blood T cell repertoires in COVID-19. Background on the study: Acute and convalescent COVID-19 specimens originated in the United States, Italy and Spain. PBMCs, B-cell-depleted T cells, or T cells provided the cDNA or gDNA that made up the material.

This clone came up once. Germline V gene lookup returns CDR1 SGHAT and CDR2 FQNNGV. This CDR3 contains 15 residues. The V end lost 4 bases, the J end lost 5 bases, and 17 bases lay between the germline ends. Original processing methods: From reference gene primer amplification, estimates of nucleated cell counts were derived. Sequenced by immunoSEQ multiplex PCR; TCRdb stores in-frame clones only, minus some. The V and J calls and clone size are taken from that table; D and trimming were inferred from the DNA. Among 250,000 to 350,000 clones, roughly 89% were seen once, and the ten largest hold 0.94%.

The rearrangement joins TRBV11-2 to TRBJ1-1; possibly TRBD1 for D (6 bases). The receptor was isolated from a woman between 35 and 50 years old who had recovered from COVID-19. What was sequenced was peripheral blood. The CDR3 DNA sequence: TGTGCCAGCAGCTCAACTACAGGGAGTTGGACTGAAGCTTTCTTT. Translating gives CASSSTTGSWTEAFF.